This note documents a single T cell receptor beta chain sequence. Antigen unknown. The data stem from a study of cytomegalovirus exposure and HLA in healthy donors. General study results and limits: The likely explanation for a cluster of highly shared sequence variants was sequencing artifact. Later, an analysis showed that TCR beta chains associated with HLA were more clonally expanded than others that were equally common. Later analysis associated a missense DCLRE1C variant with TCR beta V- and J-gene trimming.

Researchers ran the PCR with 60 Vbeta and 13 Jbeta primers. Some clones are missing from TCRdb's copy, which holds only in-frame ones; the method was immunoSEQ multiplex PCR. The sample includes more than 200,000 clones, about three quarters seen only once; the top ten take around 2%. The specimen sequenced was PBMCs. The source is a man aged 18 to 30 in good health and CMV-seronegative.

The CDR3 protein is CASSQTPFGGSGNTIYF. For the CDR3, the DNA is TGTGCCAGCAGCCAAACGCCTTTCGGGGGCTCTGGAAACACCATATATTTT. The rearrangement uses TRBV7-9 and TRBJ1-3; D perhaps matches TRBD1 (5 bases). Between the trimmed V and J ends, which lost 5 bases and 0 bases, there was a span of 17 bases. This CDR3 has 17 residues. Germline-derived CDR1 and CDR2 are SEHNR and FQNEAQ (reference sequence).